This entry concerns a single T cell receptor beta chain. What it binds is unknown. Profiling relied on immunoSEQ multiplex PCR, and the TCRdb table lists in-frame clones only, not all of them. The data show over 150,000 clones, about 68% seen once. Memory CD4+ cells were the fraction left after CD45RA+ naive selection. This record comes from a study of shared clonotypes between healthy human individuals. The overall study: Per donor, CD8 memory used one plate, CD8 naive used two, CD4 memory used three and CD4 naive used three. Study conclusions and caveats: Researchers sampled blood only, noting tissue repertoires likely differ. Clonotypes that were shared across a few donors made up about 5.1% of naive CD4 clonotypes.

CDR3 length equals 16 residues. Germline lookup yields CDR1 SNHLY and CDR2 FYNNEI. The junction had 3 bases not matched to a gene; V was cut back by 4 bases and J by 2 bases. Input material: memory CD4+ T cells sorted from blood. The subset is: CD45RA-negative fraction. The chain joins TRBV2 to TRBJ1-5; 12 bases are a match to TRBD1. The sequence was obtained from a man between 25 and 39 years old in good health. CDR3 loop: CASSGGQGAGNQPQHF. CDR3 DNA: TGTGCCAGCAGTGGGGGACAGGGGGCGGGCAATCAGCCCCAGCATTTT.